This T cell receptor beta chain appears in the sequencing data of a study of identifying expanded T cells in peripheral blood. General study points: Two-week clone count variance significantly increased as total template count grew. Over approximately two and four weeks, about 16.4 and 19 clones changed, versus roughly 1.1 between replicates.

The CDR3 is 13 amino acids. Germline lookup yields CDR1 SQVTM and CDR2 ANQGSEA. The V gene lost 2 bases and the J gene lost 7 bases, with 12 bases spanning the gap. On this clone itself: Its antigen is as yet unknown.

During the collection period, no donor immune events like infections were recorded. Assay used: immunoSEQ multiplex PCR; TCRdb lists only in-frame clones, some missing. This sample yields over 85,000 clones, of which about 91% are seen a single time; around an eighth belongs to the top ten. This chain joins TRBV29-1 and TRBJ1-3; D unresolved. The source of this sequence is a person aged 18 to 70 in good health. Material: blood. The CDR3 is CSVERSAGNTIYF. Written as DNA, the CDR3 is TGCAGCGTTGAAAGATCGGCCGGGAACACCATATATTTT.